Below are 22 T cell receptor beta chains sequenced from a single sample in a study of T cell responses to AZD1222 COVID-19 vaccine. Produced via immunoSEQ multiplex PCR; TCRdb's table is partial and in-frame only. Among 100,000 or so clones, about 85% were seen once, and the ten largest hold approximately 3%. Here the sequenced sample was peripheral blood, taken on day 0 of AZD1222 vaccination. The origin of the receptors is an adult in good health.

This chain joins TRBV7-2 and TRBJ2-1; possibly TRBD1 or TRBD2 for D (6 bases each). CDR3 length: 13 residues. Germline CDR1 and CDR2: SGHTA and FQGNSA. Trimming took off 5 bases at V and 4 bases at J, with 9 bases between the two ends. The CDR3 nucleotides are TGTGCCAGCAGCCAAGGGGGGTACAATGAGCAGTTCTTC. It encodes CASSQGGYNEQFF.

The V and J genes are TRBV24-1 and TRBJ1-2; D is unclear. CDR1 KGHDR and CDR2 SFDVKD come from the germline V gene. This CDR3 is 13 amino acids long. V gave up 5 bases and J gave up 2 bases, with 8 bases separating them. The CDR3 loop reads CATSVTENYGYTF. The CDR3 DNA is TGTGCCACCAGTGTTACAGAAAACTATGGCTACACCTTC.

J is TRBJ2-1 and V is TRBV6-2 or TRBV6-3, with D perhaps TRBD2 (5 bases). V lost 2 bases to trimming and J lost 0 bases, with 17 bases between them. Germline V lookup: CDR1 MNHEY, CDR2 SVGEGT. This CDR3 comprises 18 residues. In nucleotides, the CDR3 is TGTGCCAGCAGTTACCGAAGTCCTAGCACTAGCTCCTACAATGAGCAGTTCTTC. It codes for CASSYRSPSTSSYNEQFF.

This clone came up once. The chain joins TRBV27 to TRBJ2-7; 9 nucleotides line up with TRBD1. CDR1 and CDR2 (germline): MNHEY, SMNVEV (reference sequence). With 5 bases clipped from V and 6 bases from J, the junction kept 11 bases outside the gene matches. CDR3 length equals 15 residues. The CDR3, as DNA: TGTGCCAGCAGTAATGGACAGGGGAAGCTCTCCGAGCAGTACTTC. Protein product: CASSNGQGKLSEQYF.

About this clone itself: A junction end diverges from the germline sequence, so it may reflect a read error. V is TRBV5-1 and J is TRBJ1-1, with 9 bases lining up with TRBD1. CDR1 and CDR2 from the germline V gene are SGHRS and YFSETQ. The CDR3 sequence is 13 residues long. CDR3 protein: CASSFRQGAEAFF. CDR3 coding DNA: TGTGCCAGCAGTTTCAGACAGGGGGCTGAAGCTTTCTTT.

This rearrangement joins TRBV10-3 to TRBJ2-1, with D maybe TRBD2 (6 bases). Germline values: CDR1 ENHRY, CDR2 SYGVKD. V lost 11 bases to trimming and J lost 5 bases, with 16 bases between them. The CDR3 spans 13 residues. DNA for the CDR3: TGTGCCGCCGGGGTGGCGGGAAACAATGAGCAGTTCTTC. Its protein product is CAAGVAGNNEQFF.

This clone was observed a handful of times. J is TRBJ2-2 and V is TRBV3-1 (or the pseudogene TRBV3-2), with D hard to call. Per germline, CDR1 LGHDT and CDR2 YNNKEL (reference sequence). The V and J ends lost 4 bases and 5 bases respectively, with 8 bases between them. CDR3 length: 13 amino acids. CDR3 loop: CASSLRGTGELFF. DNA of the CDR3: TGTGCCAGCAGCCTTAGAGGAACCGGGGAGCTGTTTTTT.

The chain is built from TRBV7-6 and TRBJ2-1; no clear D gene. Trimming left V 5 bases short and J 1 base short, with 6 bases between. This CDR3 has 13 residues. Germline values: CDR1 SGHVS, CDR2 FNYEAQ. The CDR3 DNA follows: TGTGCCAGCAGCCCCAGGTCCTACAATGAGCAGTTCTTC. This sequence encodes CASSPRSYNEQFF.

This clone was seen just once. This chain connects TRBV30 to TRBJ1-2; TRBD1 matches 8 bases. The ends lost 3 bases at V and 8 bases at J; junction bases unmatched: 11. This CDR3 has 14 residues. Per germline, CDR1 GTSNPN and CDR2 SVGIG (reference sequence). The CDR3 DNA sequence: TGTGCCTGGAGCCCCCCCTGGACAGGGAACGGCTACACCTTC. Translating gives CAWSPPWTGNGYTF.

The chain has TRBV7-9 and TRBJ1-1; D gene uncertain. The CDR3 contains 14 residues. Germline assignment: CDR1 SEHNR and CDR2 FQNEAQ (reference sequence). V was pared by 6 bases and J by 2 bases, with 13 bases between. The CDR3 DNA reads as TGTGCCAGCAGGTTCGGAGGGCTAAACACTGAAGCTTTCTTT. Residues: CASRFGGLNTEAFF.

The chain carries TRBV10-3 and TRBJ2-1; weak D call: TRBD1 (6 bases). This CDR3 contains 12 residues. V dropped 5 bases and J dropped 9 bases, with 11 bases sitting between them. From germline, CDR1 is ENHRY and CDR2 SYGVKD. The CDR3 nucleotides read TGTGCCATCAGTTCAACAGGGTTTGAGCAGTTCTTC. Translating gives CAISSTGFEQFF.

V gene TRBV7-3 combines with J gene TRBJ2-2; TRBD1 matches 8 bases. Germline V lookup: CDR1 SGHTA, CDR2 FQGTGA. J was trimmed by 5 bases and V by 6 bases; bases with no gene match: 5. The CDR3 runs 14 residues. The CDR3 DNA reads as TGTGCCAGCAGTCGGACAGGGAGAACCGGGGAGCTGTTTTTT. Residues: CASSRTGRTGELFF.

The V and J genes are TRBV18 and TRBJ1-3; no clear D. The CDR3 has 13 residues. The V and J ends lost 3 bases and 0 bases respectively, with 3 bases between them. CDR1 is KGHSH and CDR2 is LQKENI in the germline V gene. The CDR3 DNA reads as TGTGCCAGCTCACCGAACTCTGGAAACACCATATATTTT. Its translation: CASSPNSGNTIYF.

V is TRBV7-3 and J is TRBJ1-2; 7 bases are shared with TRBD1. V trimming: 5 bases; J trimming: 4 bases; junction bases outside the gene matches: 7. CDR3 length: 14 residues. CDR1 is SGHTA and CDR2 is FQGTGA in the germline V gene. The CDR3 spells CASSDRQGTYGYTF. The DNA of the CDR3 is TGTGCCAGCAGCGACAGACAGGGCACCTATGGCTACACCTTC.

The chain uses TRBV7-2 and TRBJ2-2; D gene unclear. This CDR3 spans 14 amino acids. Trimming pared 2 bases from V and 6 bases from J, leaving 10 bases between. Germline lookup yields CDR1 SGHTA and CDR2 FQGNSA. The CDR3 sequence is CASSLIRGPGELFF. The DNA of the CDR3 is TGTGCCAGCAGCTTAATCCGCGGCCCCGGGGAGCTGTTTTTT. The variable domain in full, with the rest retrieved from reference TRBV7-2 and TRBJ2-2, is GAGVSQSPSNKVTEKGKDVELRCDPISGHTALYWYRQSLGQGLEFLIYFQGNSAPDKSGLPSDRFSAERTGGSVSTLTIQRTQQEDSAVYLCASSLIRGPGELFFGEGSRLTVL.

The chain recombines TRBV7-8 with TRBJ2-1; D perhaps matches TRBD1 (6 bases). The CDR3 contains 14 residues. The germline V and J ends were trimmed by 3 bases and 4 bases, with 10 bases remaining between them. The germline gives CDR1 SGHVS, CDR2 FQNEAQ. CDR3 coding DNA: TGTGCCAGCAGCTTCCGGGACACATACAATGAGCAGTTCTTC. It yields the protein CASSFRDTYNEQFF.

The chain joins TRBV9 to TRBJ1-2; D is possibly TRBD1 (5 bases). Trimming stripped 2 bases from V and 4 bases from J, with 15 bases between. CDR3 length: 15 amino acids. CDR1 is SGDLS and CDR2 is YYNGEE in the germline V gene. The CDR3 loop is CASSVSGAGAYGYTF. CDR3 nucleotides: TGTGCCAGCAGCGTTTCCGGGGCCGGAGCCTATGGCTACACCTTC.

The J gene is TRBJ2-7, the V gene TRBV7-9; 12 bases align to TRBD2. The V and J ends lost 4 bases and 5 bases, in that order; junction bases with no gene match: 6. CDR3 length equals 15 residues. Germline lookup yields CDR1 SEHNR and CDR2 FQNEAQ (reference sequence). The CDR3 loop is CASSSRTSGVHEQYF. In DNA form, the CDR3 reads TGTGCCAGCAGCTCCCGGACTAGCGGGGTCCACGAGCAGTACTTC.

J is TRBJ2-7 and V is TRBV6-5, with a weak D call TRBD2 (6 bases). This CDR3 is 13 amino acids long. CDR1 MNHEY and CDR2 SVGAGI come from the germline V gene. Trimming took 5 bases from V and 3 from J, leaving 11 bases between them. The CDR3 nucleotides read TGTGCCAGCAGTCCCCACGGGAGCTACGAGCAGTACGTC. Encoded protein: CASSPHGSYEQYV.

The chain has TRBV29-1 and TRBJ2-5; 14 nucleotides align to TRBD2. The trim removed 3 bases at V and 3 bases at J, leaving 3 bases unmatched. Germline V gene sequence: CDR1 SQVTM, CDR2 ANQGSEA. CDR3 length: 15 residues. The CDR3 DNA follows: TGCAGCGTTGATGGGACTAGCGGGGGAAAAGAGACCCAGTACTTC. Translated, it gives CSVDGTSGGKETQYF.

CDR3 sequence reads: CASSPFGEMTDTQYF. The DNA for the CDR3 is TGTGCCAGCAGCCCCTTTGGGGAGATGACAGATACGCAGTATTTT. V and J are TRBV13 and TRBJ2-3; weak D call: TRBD2 (5 bases). V was shortened by 5 bases and J by 3 bases, with 15 bases between the two germline ends. The CDR3 length is 15 residues. CDR1 PRHDT and CDR2 FYEKMQ come from the germline V gene (reference sequence).

J is TRBJ1-2 and V is TRBV29-1, with 8 bases matching TRBD1. Trimming at V came to 6 bases and at J to 6 bases, leaving 0 bases not matched to a gene. CDR1 is SQVTM, CDR2 ANQGSEA, per germline. The CDR3 has 10 amino acids. The CDR3 bases are TGCAGCGTACAGGGGGATGGCTACACCTTC. Translating it yields CSVQGDGYTF.